This TCR beta chain was captured in a study of T-cell reconstitution after alpha-beta-depleted transplantation in children. This clonotype appeared a few times. Antigen specificity is unknown. Findings and limits, study-wide: Reported findings indicate that, about two months after transplant, alpha-beta T cells came from several hundred expanded clones, which were derived from non-depleted graft cells. Newly made T cells mostly supplied T-cell counts and diversity one year after transplant. For some patients, TCRbeta diversity was high at day 60 because of recipient T cells and thymic progenitors that survived.

Unique molecular identifiers were built into the TCRbeta library. TCRdb ran MiXCR on the PCR reads and lists one entry per CDR3 protein. The sample includes just over 950,000 distinct CDR3 sequences, roughly 29% of them seen just once. This receptor was taken from a boy younger than two who had a stem cell transplant for SCID, so the T cells may come from the graft donor. The source was PBMCs, mostly from graft donor cells, collected 360 days after TCRalphabeta/CD19-depleted stem cell transplant.

Written as DNA, the CDR3 is TGTGCCAACCACAGGTTAGGCCCCTACGAGCAGTACTTC. As protein: CANHRLGPYEQYF. The chain couples TRBV2 to TRBJ2-7, with a possible D match to TRBD1 (5 bases). Germline assignment: CDR1 SNHLY and CDR2 FYNNEI. Trimming stripped 10 bases from V and 2 bases from J, with 15 bases between. CDR3 length: 13 amino acids.